This TCR beta chain was observed in a study of CD8 T cells in Susac syndrome. The authors sequenced TCR beta from blood CD8+ and CD4+ T cells. Trimming stripped 2 bases from V and 0 bases from J, with 19 bases between. Germline loops: CDR1 MNHEY, CDR2 SVGAGI. The CDR3 loop spans 18 amino acids. The RNA, about 0.45 to 1 ug, was put through reverse transcription using random hexamers. immunoSEQ multiplex PCR amplified TCR beta CDR3 across 54 Vbeta, 13 Jbeta. TCRdb redid the calling of the immunoSEQ multiplex PCR reads with MiXCR, one entry per CDR3 protein. The sample consists of about 400,000 distinct CDR3 sequences, more than 70% of them appearing once.

Sequencing used CD8+ T cells from PBMCs. The V call is TRBV6-5, the J call TRBJ1-1; D not resolved. The sequence came from a human donor with multiple sclerosis. CDR3 residues: CASSYKVDQPTLNTEAFF. The DNA of the CDR3 is TGTGCCAGCAGTTACAAAGTCGACCAACCTACTCTGAACACTGAAGCTTTCTTT.